The TCR beta chain described here comes from a study of T cells expressing NK-cell markers. Study-wide background: According to the study, TCR beta repertoires originated from sorted CD3+CD56+NKG2C+, CD3+CD56+NKG2C- and CD3+CD56-NKG2C+ T cells.

5'RACE template switching built TCR beta cDNA with unique molecular identifiers. Using the 5' RACE reads, TCRdb records one entry per CDR3 protein without DNA. Its table records approximately 420,000 distinct CDR3 sequences. The CDR3 spans 16 residues. Study-wide results and caveats: These same clonotypes (in four donors) also led the CD3+CD56-NKG2C+ fraction.

Of note for this clonotype: Its specificity is not known.

The sequence was obtained from a woman aged 45-59 years in good health. The V gene is TRBV12-3 or TRBV12-4, the J gene TRBJ1-6; TCRdb gives TRBD1 as the D gene, but with no DNA this cannot be confirmed. Sequenced: blood T cells: a sorted CD56 or NKG2C T cell subset, CD4+ or CD8+ T cells, or bulk PBMC T cells (not recorded which). The CDR3: CASSSRVSSYNSPLHF.